The rows below give T cell receptor beta chains drawn from one sample of a study of technical replicates of blood from several donors. Produced via immunoSEQ multiplex PCR; TCRdb's table is partial and in-frame only. The sample has about 66,000 clones, approximately 87% seen once. The sample taken for sequencing was PBMCs. The receptors derive from a human donor in good health. Some clones in this sample may be carry-over from other donors' samples. CDR3s leave out the opening cysteine and the closing phenylalanine or tryptophan.

V,J,CDR3
TRBV10-3,TRBJ2-3,AITQREGQPDTQY
TRBV7-3,TRBJ2-1,ASSIAGDEQF
TRBV19,TRBJ1-2,ASSTTQGSSYGYT
TRBV6-6,TRBJ2-1,ASRAQGARDEQF
TRBV2,TRBJ2-1,ASSELAGPYNEQF
TRBV5-4,TRBJ1-2,ASSLDRAHYGYT
TRBV6-5,TRBJ2-7,ASSYARQGSYEQY
TRBV7-2,TRBJ1-2,ASSVLQGAKNGYT
TRBV11-2,TRBJ2-1,ASSLRQGIYNEQF
TRBV5-1,TRBJ2-2,ASSWRGQGTNTGELF
TRBV7-9,TRBJ1-2,ASSPRQGNGYT
TRBV9,TRBJ1-2,ASSVAPGDYGYT
TRBV7-8,TRBJ1-5,ASSLGPNPSSNQPQH
TRBV6-1,TRBJ1-2,ASSESTGGSYGYT
TRBV21-1,TRBJ2-7,ASSKVGTSIPYEQY
TRBV7-2,TRBJ2-1,ASSRTSGRYEQF
TRBV19,TRBJ2-1,ASSRSGVGFSEQF
TRBV30,TRBJ2-7,AWMTSRSEQY
TRBV7-2,TRBJ1-2,ASSLVDRDRHGYT
TRBV29-1,TRBJ1-6,SARSSYNSPLH
TRBV5-1,TRBJ2-7,ASSFQPGISYEQY
TRBV21-1,TRBJ2-7,ASSKIQLHYEQY
TRBV7-2,TRBJ1-2,ASSPGTGYGYT
TRBV4-3,TRBJ2-2,ASSPNWGRVNTGELF
TRBV7-9,TRBJ2-2,ASSQDRGKTGELF
TRBV15,TRBJ1-5,ATSGGTGGRQPQH
TRBV7-2,TRBJ2-2,ASSKDRGIGTGELF